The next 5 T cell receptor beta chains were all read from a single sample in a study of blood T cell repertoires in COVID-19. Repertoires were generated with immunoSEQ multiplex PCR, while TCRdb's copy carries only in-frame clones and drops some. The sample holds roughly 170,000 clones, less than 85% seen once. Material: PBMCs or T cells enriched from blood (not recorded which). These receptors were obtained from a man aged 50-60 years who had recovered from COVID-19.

The CDR3 coding sequence is TGCAGTGCTAGAGCAGGGGGCGGCTACACCTTC. Protein product: CSARAGGGYTF. This chain joins TRBV20-1 and TRBJ1-2; 8 positions agree with TRBD1. Losses at the gene ends were 1 base for V and 8 bases for J; bases not matched to a gene: 0. The V gene's germline CDR1 is DFQATT and CDR2 SNEGSKA (reference sequence). CDR3 length: 11 amino acids.

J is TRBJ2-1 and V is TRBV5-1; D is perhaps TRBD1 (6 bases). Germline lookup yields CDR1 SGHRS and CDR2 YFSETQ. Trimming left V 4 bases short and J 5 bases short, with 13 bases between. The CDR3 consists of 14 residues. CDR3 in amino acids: CASSPAAGDNEQFF. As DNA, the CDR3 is TGCGCCAGCAGCCCCGCGGCAGGGGACAATGAGCAGTTCTTC. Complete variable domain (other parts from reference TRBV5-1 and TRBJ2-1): KAGVTQTPRYLIKTRGQQVTLSCSPISGHRSVSWYQQTPGQGLQFLFEYFSETQRNKGNFPGRFSGRQFSNSRSEMNVSTLELGDSALYLCASSPAAGDNEQFFGPGTRLTVL.

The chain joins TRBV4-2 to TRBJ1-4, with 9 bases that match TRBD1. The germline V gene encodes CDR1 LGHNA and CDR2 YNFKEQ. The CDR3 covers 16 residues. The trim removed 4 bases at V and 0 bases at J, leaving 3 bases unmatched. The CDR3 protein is CASSPGQGTTNEKLFF. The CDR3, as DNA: TGTGCCAGCAGCCCGGGACAGGGAACAACTAATGAAAAACTGTTTTTT.

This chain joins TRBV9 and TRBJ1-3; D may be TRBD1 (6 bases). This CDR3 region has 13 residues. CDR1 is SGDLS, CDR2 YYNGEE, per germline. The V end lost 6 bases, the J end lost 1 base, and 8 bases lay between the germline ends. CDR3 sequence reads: CASTTGSGNTIYF. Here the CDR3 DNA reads TGTGCCAGCACCACAGGGTCTGGAAACACCATATATTTT. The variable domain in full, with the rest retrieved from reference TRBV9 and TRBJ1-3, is DSGVTQTPKHLITATGQRVTLRCSPRSGDLSVYWYQQSLDQGLQFLIQYYNGEERAKGNILERFSAQQFPDLHSELNLSSLELGDSALYFCASTTGSGNTIYFGEGSWLTVV.

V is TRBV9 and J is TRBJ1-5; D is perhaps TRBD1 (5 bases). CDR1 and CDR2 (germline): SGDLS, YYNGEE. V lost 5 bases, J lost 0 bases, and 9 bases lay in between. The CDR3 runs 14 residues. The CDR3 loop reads CASSGGFSNQPQHF. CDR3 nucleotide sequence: TGTGCCAGCAGTGGGGGGTTTAGCAATCAGCCCCAGCATTTT.